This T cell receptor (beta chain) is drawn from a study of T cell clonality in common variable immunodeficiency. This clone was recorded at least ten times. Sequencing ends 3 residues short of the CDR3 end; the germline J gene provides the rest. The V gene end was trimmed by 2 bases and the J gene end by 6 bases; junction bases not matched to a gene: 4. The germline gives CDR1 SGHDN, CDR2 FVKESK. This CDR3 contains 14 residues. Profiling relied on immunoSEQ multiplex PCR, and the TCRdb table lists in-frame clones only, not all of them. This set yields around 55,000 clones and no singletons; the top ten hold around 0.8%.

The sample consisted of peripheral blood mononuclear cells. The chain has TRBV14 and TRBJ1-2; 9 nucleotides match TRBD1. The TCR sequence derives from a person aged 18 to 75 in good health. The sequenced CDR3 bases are TGTGCCAGCAGCCAAACCGGGACAGGGCATGGC. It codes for CASSQTGTGHG. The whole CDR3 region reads CASSQTGTGHGYTF.